The rows below give T cell receptor beta chains drawn from one sample of a study of liver allograft versus peripheral blood T cells. TCRdb re-called the reads with MiXCR, one entry per CDR3 protein. The table shows 9,700 or so distinct CDR3 sequences, with 20% to 30% occurring only once. The source of these receptors is a human patient who had a liver transplant. Part of the T cell pool may stem from the graft donor. Both conserved end residues are part of each CDR3. A D gene is named only where the DNA matches it firmly. Size is stated for part of the rows, as once, few or many counts, or as a class when the clone is expanded.

CDR3 DNA,CDR3 protein,clone size,D gene,J gene,V gene
TGTGCCAGCAGCCCACGGACTAGCGGGAGTTACGAGCAGTACTTC,CASSPRTSGSYEQYF,.,TRBD2,TRBJ2-7,TRBV7-6
TGTGCCAGCTCACCTAAACCCCCGCTACAGGGGGGAGTCTATGGCTACACCTTC,CASSPKPPLQGGVYGYTF,medium-sized,TRBD1,TRBJ1-2,TRBV18
TGTGCCAGCAGTCCCAGGGGTCGGGCAGTTCATCAGCCCCAGCATTTT,CASSPRGRAVHQPQHF,.,.,TRBJ1-5,TRBV28
TGTGCCACCAGCCCGGGGGACAGGGTTCCAGATACGCAGTATTTT,CATSPGDRVPDTQYF,medium-sized,TRBD1,TRBJ2-3,TRBV24-1
TGTGCCAGCAGTTTCGGGGAAGAGAACACTGAAGCTTTCTTT,CASSFGEENTEAFF,.,.,TRBJ1-1,TRBV28
TGCAGTGCTCTAACAACAGGCCGAGGGGCTTTCTTT,CSALTTGRGAFF,.,.,TRBJ1-1,TRBV20-1
TGTGCCAGCAGCGCTATCGAGGCTGGCTACACCTTC,CASSAIEAGYTF,.,.,TRBJ1-2,TRBV9
TGTGCCAGCTCAGACAGGGGGCTGCCGGACACTGAAGCTTTCTTT,CASSDRGLPDTEAFF,.,TRBD1,TRBJ1-1,TRBV18
TGTGCTAGTGGCCAAGCGGGGGGGCAGGAGACCCAGTACTTC,CASGQAGGQETQYF,.,TRBD2,TRBJ2-5,TRBV12-5
TGTGCCAGTAGTATAGCCCGGGACAGGGCAAGCAATCAGCCCCAGCATTTT,CASSIARDRASNQPQHF,medium-sized,TRBD1,TRBJ1-5,TRBV19
TGTGCCAGTAGCCTAGAGGGTGGGAACTATGGCTACACCTTC,CASSLEGGNYGYTF,medium-sized,.,TRBJ1-2,TRBV19
TGTGCCAGTGGCACGAAGGGGGAAAAACTGTTTTTT,CASGTKGEKLFF,once,.,TRBJ1-4,TRBV19
TGTGCCAGCAGCTTGACAGGGGATCAGCCCCAGCATTTT,CASSLTGDQPQHF,.,TRBD1,TRBJ1-5,TRBV5-5
TGTGCCAGCAGTTTGCGACACTCCTATGGCTACACCTTC,CASSLRHSYGYTF,few,.,TRBJ1-2,TRBV12-3/TRBV12-4
TGTGCCAGCAGCGTGGGGGTAGGCTCACCCCTCCACTTT,CASSVGVGSPLHF,medium-sized,.,TRBJ1-6,TRBV9
TGCAGCGCCGAGAGGGGCTCAGATACGCAGTATTTT,CSAERGSDTQYF,medium-sized,.,TRBJ2-3,TRBV29-1
TGTGCCAGCAGTTACGGACAGGGGGCAGGCGGGGAGACCCAGTACTTC,CASSYGQGAGGETQYF,.,TRBD1,TRBJ2-5,TRBV6-5
TGCGCCAGCAGCTTGGCCTGGGAATCCACAGTAGGTACGCAGTATTTT,CASSLAWESTVGTQYF,few,.,TRBJ2-3,TRBV5-1
TGTGCCTGGAGTGTACAGACGGGGGCTGCAACCAAAAACATTCAGTACTTC,CAWSVQTGAATKNIQYF,medium-sized,.,TRBJ2-4,TRBV30
TGCAGTGCTAGACTCCCGTATTTGTCAACTAATGAAAAACTGTTTTTT,CSARLPYLSTNEKLFF,few,.,TRBJ1-4,TRBV20-1
TGCGCCAGCAGTGAGCCACAAGGGGGGCATCTGTACGAGCAGTACTTC,CASSEPQGGHLYEQYF,few,.,TRBJ2-7,TRBV10-1
TGTGCCATCAGTGACGGGACTAGCGGGTTGAGCTCCTACAATGAGCAGTTCTTC,CAISDGTSGLSSYNEQFF,medium-sized,TRBD2,TRBJ2-1,TRBV10-3
TGTGCCAGCAGCCCACGGGACCCCGGGTCCGGAAACACCATATATTTT,CASSPRDPGSGNTIYF,medium-sized,.,TRBJ1-3,TRBV7-2
TGTGCCAGCTCCCCGAGGGACAACCCCACAGATACGCAGTATTTT,CASSPRDNPTDTQYF,many,.,TRBJ2-3,TRBV18
TGTGCCAGCAGCTTAAGGACAGGTTGGACAGATACGCAGTATTTT,CASSLRTGWTDTQYF,few,TRBD1,TRBJ2-3,TRBV11-2
TGTGCCAGCAGCGGACACGACAGGGGCAACACCATATATTTT,CASSGHDRGNTIYF,few,TRBD1,TRBJ1-3,TRBV9
TGTGCCAGCAGTAACCCGAACACTGAAGCTTTCTTT,CASSNPNTEAFF,many,.,TRBJ1-1,TRBV6-6
TGTGCCAGCAGTCCCTACAGAAACACTGAAGCTTTCTTT,CASSPYRNTEAFF,few,.,TRBJ1-1,TRBV12-3/TRBV12-4
TGTGCCAGTAGTGTCGTGGGGACAGATACGCAGTATTTT,CASSVVGTDTQYF,many,.,TRBJ2-3,TRBV19
TGCGCCAGCAGCTTCTCAGGTGGCAGTTCACCCCTCCACTTT,CASSFSGGSSPLHF,.,.,TRBJ1-6,TRBV5-1
TGTGCCAGCAGCCCCGGGGGGAATCAGCCCCAGCATTTT,CASSPGGNQPQHF,.,.,TRBJ1-5,TRBV12-3/TRBV12-4
TGTGCCAGCAGTGAAGGGGTCGGAGAACCCACTGGGGATACGCAGTATTTT,CASSEGVGEPTGDTQYF,.,.,TRBJ2-3,TRBV25-1
TGCAGCGTTACTAGCGGGGGGGTCTCCTACAATGAGCAGTTCTTC,CSVTSGGVSYNEQFF,medium-sized,TRBD2,TRBJ2-1,TRBV29-1
TGCGCCAGCAGCCACGCTACTTCTAGCACAGATACGCAGTATTTT,CASSHATSSTDTQYF,.,.,TRBJ2-3,TRBV5-1
TGTGCCAGCAGTTACTCCGTGGACAGGGAGAAAGGCTACACCTTC,CASSYSVDREKGYTF,few,TRBD1,TRBJ1-2,TRBV6-5
TGTGCCAGCAGCCCAACTGGGGGGGAGGTGACCCAGTACTTC,CASSPTGGEVTQYF,once,TRBD2,TRBJ2-5,TRBV3-1
TGTGCCAGCAGCACCACTACAGGGGTCACCATATATTTT,CASSTTTGVTIYF,.,TRBD1,TRBJ1-3,TRBV5-5
TGCGCCAGCAGCCCTTCCGGGACAGGGGTAGGCTACACCTTC,CASSPSGTGVGYTF,.,TRBD1,TRBJ1-2,TRBV5-1
TGCAGTGCTAAGGGGGGGAACACTGAAGCTTTCTTT,CSAKGGNTEAFF,.,.,TRBJ1-1,TRBV20-1
TGTGCCAGCAGCCAAGAAGAAGGGGGGCAGGGAAATTCACCCCTCCACTTT,CASSQEEGGQGNSPLHF,.,.,TRBJ1-6,TRBV3-1
TGTGCCAGTAGTCCGAATCGAGCCGGGACAGATAATTCACCCCTCCACTTT,CASSPNRAGTDNSPLHF,medium-sized,TRBD1,TRBJ1-6,TRBV19
TGTGCCAGCAGCCACTCTAACGAATATCAGCCCCAGCATTTT,CASSHSNEYQPQHF,.,.,TRBJ1-5,TRBV7-9
TGTGCCAGCAATCAACAGGGATATAATTCACCCCTCCACTTT,CASNQQGYNSPLHF,medium-sized,.,TRBJ1-6,TRBV6-5
TGCGCCAGCAGCTTGCTCGACACTAGCACAGATACGCAGTATTTT,CASSLLDTSTDTQYF,.,.,TRBJ2-3,TRBV5-1
TGCAGTGCTAGAGCCTCGGGAAGGGTCAATCAGCCCCAGCATTTT,CSARASGRVNQPQHF,few,.,TRBJ1-5,TRBV20-1
TGTGCCAGCAGGCCTACCGTACTGGTGAACACCGGGGAGCTGTTTTTT,CASRPTVLVNTGELFF,.,.,TRBJ2-2,TRBV6-6
TGTGCCTGGAGTCGAGGAACAGGCAATGGCTACACCTTC,CAWSRGTGNGYTF,medium-sized,.,TRBJ1-2,TRBV30
TGTGCCACCAGCAGAGATCTGACAGTATCCGGGGAGCTGTTTTTT,CATSRDLTVSGELFF,medium-sized,.,TRBJ2-2,TRBV15
TGTGCCAGCAGCTCTCAATTGGCCACTTACGAGCAGTACTTC,CASSSQLATYEQYF,many,.,TRBJ2-7,TRBV9
TGTGCCAGCCGCCAAACAGGGCCTGGAAACACCATATATTTT,CASRQTGPGNTIYF,.,.,TRBJ1-3,TRBV3-1
TGTGCCAGCAGCCCGGAGGGGACAGGGGTTACTGAAGCTTTCTTT,CASSPEGTGVTEAFF,.,TRBD1,TRBJ1-1,TRBV7-2
TGTGCCAGCAGTGACTCAAGCCGCTTTCTTGGAAACACCATATATTTT,CASSDSSRFLGNTIYF,.,.,TRBJ1-3,TRBV25-1
TGTGCCAGCAGCGCCATTGGGTTAGCCCAAGAGACCCAGTACTTC,CASSAIGLAQETQYF,.,.,TRBJ2-5,TRBV9
TGTGCCAGCAGCTCACACGTAGACTCGGGAGAGCAGTACTTC,CASSSHVDSGEQYF,.,.,TRBJ2-7,TRBV6-5
TGCAGCGTTGAAGATCGGGGGGCTTGGGGGGAACTGTTATTT,CSVEDRGAWGELLF,.,.,TRBJ1-4,TRBV29-1